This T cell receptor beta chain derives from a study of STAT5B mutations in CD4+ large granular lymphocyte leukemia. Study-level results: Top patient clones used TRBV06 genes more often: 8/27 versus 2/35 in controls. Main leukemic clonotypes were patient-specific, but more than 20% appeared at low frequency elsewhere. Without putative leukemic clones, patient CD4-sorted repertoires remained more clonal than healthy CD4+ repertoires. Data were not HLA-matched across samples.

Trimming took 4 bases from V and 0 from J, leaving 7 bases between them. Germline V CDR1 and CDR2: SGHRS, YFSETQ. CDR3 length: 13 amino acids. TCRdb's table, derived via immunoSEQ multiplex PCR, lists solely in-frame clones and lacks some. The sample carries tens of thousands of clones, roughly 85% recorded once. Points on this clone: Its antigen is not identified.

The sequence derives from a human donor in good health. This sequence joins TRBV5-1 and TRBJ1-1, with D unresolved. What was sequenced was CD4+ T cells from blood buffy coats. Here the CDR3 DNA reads TGCGCCAGCAGCGTTACAGTGAACACTGAAGCTTTCTTT. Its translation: CASSVTVNTEAFF.